This TCR beta chain was identified in a study of human T cells and chemical hapten exposure. Each CDR3 protein gets one entry after TCRdb re-called the RACE reads with MiXCR. The sample consists of roughly 86,000 distinct CDR3 sequences, more than 9% of them appearing once. Time point given: patch test 1, 2 weeks after DPC sensitization. The treatment was: therapeutic diphenylcyclopropenone sensitization with weekly scalp DPC. This TCR was recovered from a man in his forties or fifties with alopecia areata. Some clones in this sample may be carry-over from other donors' samples. Specimen: whole blood, collected in connection with sensitization to the hapten diphenylcyclopropenone (DPC).

This CDR3 reads CASSPLGTGTKNIQYF. DNA for the CDR3: TGTGCCAGCTCACCACTTGGGACAGGGACCAAAAACATTCAGTACTTC. The chain couples TRBV18 to TRBJ2-4; the match to TRBD1 covers 9 bases. The CDR3 sequence is 16 residues long. The germline CDR1 and CDR2 sequences are KGHSH and LQKENI. V gave up 1 base and J gave up 2 bases; unmatched junction bases: 3. Supplemented by reference TRBV18 and TRBJ2-4, the full variable domain reads NAGVMQNPRHLVRRRGQEARLRCSPMKGHSHVYWYRQLPEEGLKFMVYLQKENIIDESGMPKERFSAEFPKEGPSILRIQQVVRGDSAAYFCASSPLGTGTKNIQYFGAGTRLSVL.